These T cell receptor beta chains were read from a single sample in a study of early T cells in non-severe SARS-CoV-2 infection. TCRdb analysed the 5' RACE reads with MiXCR anew, one entry per CDR3 protein. The top ten hold around 3.6% of the sample, which has tens of thousands of distinct CDR3 sequences, roughly 8.7% seen once. Sequences were derived from whole blood, sampled at baseline. These receptor sequences come from an adult who was a healthcare worker with PCR-confirmed SARS-CoV-2 infection or an uninfected control (not recorded which). CDR3s include the opening cysteine and the closing phenylalanine or tryptophan. A D gene is named only where the DNA matches it firmly. For some rows the clone size is stated as once, few or many, or as a class when expanded; others skip it.

D gene	V gene	J gene	clone size	CDR3 DNA	CDR3 protein
NA	TRBV19	TRBJ1-1	medium-sized	TGTGCCAGTAGTATGGAGTGGGGCACTGAAGCTTTCTTT	CASSMEWGTEAFF
NA	TRBV20-1	TRBJ2-3	many	TGCAGTGCTAGAGATTTCCAGAGCACAGATACGCAGTATTTT	CSARDFQSTDTQYF
NA	TRBV19	TRBJ1-5	many	TGTGCCAGTAGTATAGGGACGGAGAGCAATCAGCCCCAGCATTTT	CASSIGTESNQPQHF
NA	TRBV2	TRBJ2-5	many	TGTGCCAGCAGCCCAGTGGGGGCCCGGGAGACCCAGTACTTC	CASSPVGARETQYF
TRBD2	TRBV7-3	TRBJ2-3	many	TGTGCCAGCAGCTCCCCAGCGGGAGGAAGCACAGATACGCAGTATTTT	CASSSPAGGSTDTQYF
NA	TRBV12-3/TRBV12-4	TRBJ2-3	NA	TGTGCCAGCAGTTTTAGGGCAGGGAAGGGAGATACGCAGTATTTT	CASSFRAGKGDTQYF
NA	TRBV7-9	TRBJ2-5	few	TGTGCCAGCAGCTTAGCGCGCGGTCAGGAGACCCAGTACTTC	CASSLARGQETQYF
NA	TRBV5-1	TRBJ2-3	NA	TGCGCCAGCAGCTTGGGAGCGGCCGGCCGGGCCGGATTAACGCAGTATTTT	CASSLGAAGRAGLTQYF
NA	TRBV1	TRBJ1-2	many	TGCACCAGCAGCCAAGATCCGGGACAGGGACACTATGGCTACACCTTC	CTSSQDPGQGHYGYTF
NA	TRBV15	TRBJ2-3	few	TGTGCCACCAGCAGAGATCCGGAAGATACGCAGTATTTT	CATSRDPEDTQYF
NA	TRBV30	TRBJ1-6	many	TGTGCCTTGGGTGTTAATTCACCCCTCCACTTT	CALGVNSPLHF
NA	TRBV20-1	TRBJ1-2	many	TGCAGTGCTAGATTCCCGGCTATTTCTGGCTACACCTTC	CSARFPAISGYTF
TRBD1	TRBV5-1	TRBJ1-5	once	TGCGCCAGCAGCCCGGGACAGGGAAGCAATCAGCCCCAGCATTTT	CASSPGQGSNQPQHF
TRBD1	TRBV5-1	TRBJ2-1	few	TGCGCCAGCAGCTTGGAAGGGGGCGCGTCTGTCGAGCAGTTCTTC	CASSLEGGASVEQFF
NA	TRBV5-1	TRBJ2-4	few	TGCGCCAGGGGTCAGGCGGACCTAGCCTTAGCCAAAAACATTCAGTACTTC	CARGQADLALAKNIQYF
NA	TRBV6-5	TRBJ2-2	many	TGTGCCAGCAAAGTCGGGACCGGGGAGCTGTTTTTT	CASKVGTGELFF
NA	TRBV9	TRBJ1-1	many	TGTGCCAGCGGCCAGAAGAGTGACACTGAAGCTTTCTTT	CASGQKSDTEAFF
NA	TRBV30	TRBJ2-3	many	TGTGCCTGGAGCCCAGGGGTAGATACGCAGTATTTT	CAWSPGVDTQYF
TRBD2	TRBV5-4	TRBJ2-3	NA	TGTGCCAGCAGCTTGGACCGACTAGCGGGAGGGTGGACAGATACGCAGTATTTT	CASSLDRLAGGWTDTQYF
TRBD2	TRBV12-3/TRBV12-4	TRBJ2-7	few	TGTGCCAGCAGTTCCGGGACTAGCGGGAGCTCCTACGAGCAGTACTTC	CASSSGTSGSSYEQYF
TRBD2	TRBV5-1	TRBJ2-5	many	TGCGCCAGCAGCTTGGAACTAGCGCATCATAGGACCCAGTACTTC	CASSLELAHHRTQYF
NA	TRBV10-3	TRBJ2-1	many	TGTGCCATCAATGCAGAGTCCTACAATGAGCAGTTCTTC	CAINAESYNEQFF
TRBD2	TRBV18	TRBJ2-3	many	TGTGCCAGCTCACCACGGGAGGGAAAGTTGACAGATACGCAGTATTTT	CASSPREGKLTDTQYF
NA	TRBV5-5	TRBJ1-1	many	TGTGCCAGCAGCTTTTCACAGCTGAACACTGAAGCTTTCTTT	CASSFSQLNTEAFF
NA	TRBV7-9	TRBJ2-4	NA	TGTGCCAGCAGCTTCGCTGGGGACATTCAGTACTTC	CASSFAGDIQYF
NA	TRBV7-2	TRBJ1-1	many	TGTGCCAGCAGCTTAGAAACCCTGATAACTGAAGCTTTCTTT	CASSLETLITEAFF
NA	TRBV11-2	TRBJ2-3	few	TGTGCCAGCAGCTTAAACGGTGCGGAGTTCACAGATACGCAGTATTTT	CASSLNGAEFTDTQYF
TRBD2	TRBV4-1	TRBJ2-2	NA	TGCGCCAGCAGCGTCGCGGGAGCCGGGGAGCTGTTTTTT	CASSVAGAGELFF
TRBD2	TRBV14	TRBJ2-3	few	TGTGCCAGCAGCCCTACTAGCGGGAGTGGAGATACGCAGTATTTT	CASSPTSGSGDTQYF
TRBD2	TRBV3-1	TRBJ2-5	NA	TGTGCCAGCAGCCGCAGCGGGGCCAGAGAGACCCAGTACTTC	CASSRSGARETQYF
NA	TRBV19	TRBJ2-5	NA	TGTGCCAGTAGTATAGATCGAGGAGAGACCCAGTACTTC	CASSIDRGETQYF
NA	TRBV29-1	TRBJ2-7	NA	TGCAGCGTCCCACAGGGAGAGGTCAACGAGCAGTACTTC	CSVPQGEVNEQYF
NA	TRBV7-9	TRBJ2-5	NA	TGTGCCAGCAGAACAGGGGACTGGGAGACCCAGTACTTC	CASRTGDWETQYF
TRBD1	TRBV19	TRBJ1-1	many	TGTGCCAGTACCGTTTTGAACAGGGGGCGGCGGAACACTGAAGCTTTCTTT	CASTVLNRGRRNTEAFF
TRBD2	TRBV4-2	TRBJ2-7	NA	TGTGCCAGCAGCCAAGGCGGGACTAGAGACTACGAGCAGTACTTC	CASSQGGTRDYEQYF
NA	TRBV12-3/TRBV12-4	TRBJ1-1	many	TGTGCCAGCAGCCTTATCGGGGTCGCTGAAGCTTTCTTT	CASSLIGVAEAFF
TRBD1	TRBV30	TRBJ2-4	many	TGTGCCGGGGAACCGGGGACAGGTGAAAACATTCAGTACTTC	CAGEPGTGENIQYF
NA	TRBV6-6	TRBJ1-1	NA	TGTGCCAGCAGTAGACCTAACACTGAAGCTTTCTTT	CASSRPNTEAFF
TRBD1	TRBV20-1	TRBJ1-2	many	TGCAGTGCGTCCAACAGGGGGCGTTTTGGCTACACCTTC	CSASNRGRFGYTF
NA	TRBV9	TRBJ2-3	few	TGTGCCAGCAGCGAGTTCCCAGGGGGCACAGATACGCAGTATTTT	CASSEFPGGTDTQYF
NA	TRBV2	TRBJ2-7	few	TGTGCCAGCAGTGTGGGGAATCGTCCTCTCGGGTCGGGGAACGAGCAGTACTTC	CASSVGNRPLGSGNEQYF
TRBD2	TRBV5-4	TRBJ2-1	NA	TGTGCCAGCAGCCCCGGGACAAGGACTAGCGGATCCTACAATGAGCAGTTCTTC	CASSPGTRTSGSYNEQFF
NA	TRBV6-6	TRBJ2-1	many	TGTGCCAGCAGCCCTCACTGGTTAGAGCAGTTCTTC	CASSPHWLEQFF
NA	TRBV12-3/TRBV12-4	TRBJ2-5	many	TGTGCCAGCAGAGTAGGGGGAGGGGCCGCCGGGGAAGAGACCCAGTACTTC	CASRVGGGAAGEETQYF
TRBD2	TRBV12-3/TRBV12-4	TRBJ2-3	few	TGTGCCAGCAGTTCCCCTCTAGCGGGGATAGATACGCAGTATTTT	CASSSPLAGIDTQYF
TRBD2	TRBV6-4	TRBJ2-2	NA	TGTGCCAGCAGCCCGACTAGCGACAACACCGGGGAGCTGTTTTTT	CASSPTSDNTGELFF
NA	TRBV4-1	TRBJ2-5	NA	TGCGCCAGCAGCCGAGGGATCCAAGAGACCCAGTACTTC	CASSRGIQETQYF
NA	TRBV29-1	TRBJ2-1	many	TGCAGCGTTGCCCGGTCCCCGGGGGATGAGCAGTTCTTC	CSVARSPGDEQFF
NA	TRBV18	TRBJ2-2	few	TGTGCCAGCTCACGCCTAGAAAACACCGGGGAGCTGTTTTTT	CASSRLENTGELFF
NA	TRBV7-9	TRBJ1-6	NA	TGTGCCAGCAGCGCCGACCTTAATTCACCCCTCCACTTT	CASSADLNSPLHF